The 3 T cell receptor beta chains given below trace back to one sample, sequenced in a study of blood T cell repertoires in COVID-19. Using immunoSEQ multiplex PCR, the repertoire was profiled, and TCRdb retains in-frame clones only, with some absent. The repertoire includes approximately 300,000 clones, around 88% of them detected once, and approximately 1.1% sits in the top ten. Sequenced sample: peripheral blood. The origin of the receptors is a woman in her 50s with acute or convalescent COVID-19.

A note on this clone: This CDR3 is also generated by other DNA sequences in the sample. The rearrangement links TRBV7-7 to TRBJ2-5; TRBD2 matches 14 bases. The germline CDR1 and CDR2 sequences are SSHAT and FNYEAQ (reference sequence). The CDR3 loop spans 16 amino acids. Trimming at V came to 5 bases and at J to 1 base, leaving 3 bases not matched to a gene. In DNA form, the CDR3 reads TGTGCCAGCAGCGCGGGACTAGCGGGAGCCCAAGAGACCCAGTACTTC. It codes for CASSAGLAGAQETQYF.

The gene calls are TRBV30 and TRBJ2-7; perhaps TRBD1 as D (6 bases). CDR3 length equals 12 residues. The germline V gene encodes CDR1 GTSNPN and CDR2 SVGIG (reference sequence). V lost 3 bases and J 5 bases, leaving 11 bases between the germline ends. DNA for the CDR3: TGTGCCTGGAGCCAACAGGGTGACGAGCAGTACTTC. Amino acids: CAWSQQGDEQYF.

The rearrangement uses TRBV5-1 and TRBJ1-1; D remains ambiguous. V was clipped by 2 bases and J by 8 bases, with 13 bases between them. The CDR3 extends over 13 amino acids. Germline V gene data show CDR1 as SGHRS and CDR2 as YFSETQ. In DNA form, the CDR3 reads TGCGCCAGCAGCTTAGACTCAACCGGAGAAGCTTTCTTT. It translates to CASSLDSTGEAFF.